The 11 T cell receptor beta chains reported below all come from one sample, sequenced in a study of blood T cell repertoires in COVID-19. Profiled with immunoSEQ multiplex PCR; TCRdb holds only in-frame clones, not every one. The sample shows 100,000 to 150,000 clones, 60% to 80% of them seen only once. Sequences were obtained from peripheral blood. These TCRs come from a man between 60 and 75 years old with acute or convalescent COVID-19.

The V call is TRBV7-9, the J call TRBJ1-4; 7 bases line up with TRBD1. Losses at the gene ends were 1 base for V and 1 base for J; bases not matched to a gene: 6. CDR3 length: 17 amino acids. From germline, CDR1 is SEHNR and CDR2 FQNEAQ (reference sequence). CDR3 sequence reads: CASSLGTGLQTNEKLFF. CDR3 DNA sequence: TGTGCCAGCAGCTTAGGGACAGGTTTGCAAACTAATGAAAAACTGTTTTTT.

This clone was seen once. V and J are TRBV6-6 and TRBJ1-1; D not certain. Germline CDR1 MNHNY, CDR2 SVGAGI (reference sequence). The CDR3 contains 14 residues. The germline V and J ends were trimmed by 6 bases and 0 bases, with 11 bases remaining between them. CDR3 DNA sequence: TGTGCCAGCAGCCTCGGTAGAATGAACACTGAAGCTTTCTTT. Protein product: CASSLGRMNTEAFF.

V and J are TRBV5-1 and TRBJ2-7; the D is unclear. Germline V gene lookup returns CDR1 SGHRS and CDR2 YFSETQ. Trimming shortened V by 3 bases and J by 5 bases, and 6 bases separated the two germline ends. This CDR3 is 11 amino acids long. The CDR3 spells CASSSSHEQYF. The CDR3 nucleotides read TGCGCCAGCAGCTCATCCCACGAGCAGTACTTC.

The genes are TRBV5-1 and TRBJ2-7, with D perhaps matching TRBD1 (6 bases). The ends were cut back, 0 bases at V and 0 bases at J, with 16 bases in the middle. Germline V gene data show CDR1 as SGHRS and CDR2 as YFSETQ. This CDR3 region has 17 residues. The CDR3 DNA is TGCGCCAGCAGCTTGGTTCAGGGGCTGACGTCCTCCTACGAGCAGTACTTC. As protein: CASSLVQGLTSSYEQYF.

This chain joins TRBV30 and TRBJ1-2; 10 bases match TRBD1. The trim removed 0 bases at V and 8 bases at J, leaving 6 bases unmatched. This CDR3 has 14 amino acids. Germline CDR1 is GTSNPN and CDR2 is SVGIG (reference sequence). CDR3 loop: CAWSVRDRGRGYTF. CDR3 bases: TGTGCCTGGAGTGTAAGGGACAGGGGCAGAGGCTACACCTTC.

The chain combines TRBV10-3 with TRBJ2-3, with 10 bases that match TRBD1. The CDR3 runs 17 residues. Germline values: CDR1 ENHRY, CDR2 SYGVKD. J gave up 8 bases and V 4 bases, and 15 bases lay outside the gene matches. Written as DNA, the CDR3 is TGTGCCATCAGTGCGGCTCCGGGGACAGGGGATTCGGGTACGCAGTATTTT. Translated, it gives CAISAAPGTGDSGTQYF.

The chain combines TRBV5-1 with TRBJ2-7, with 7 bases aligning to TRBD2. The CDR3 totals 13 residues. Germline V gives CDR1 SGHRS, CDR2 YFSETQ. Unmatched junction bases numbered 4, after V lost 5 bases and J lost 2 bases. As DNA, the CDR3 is TGCGCCAGCAGGAGGGAGGGACCCTACGAGCAGTACTTC. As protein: CASRREGPYEQYF.

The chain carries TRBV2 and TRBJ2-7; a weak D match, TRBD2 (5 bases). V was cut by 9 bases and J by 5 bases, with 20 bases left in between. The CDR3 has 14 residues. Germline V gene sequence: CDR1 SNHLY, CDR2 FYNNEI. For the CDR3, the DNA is TGTGCCAGGGGCCCCTGGCCGGGAACCCACGAGCAGTACTTC. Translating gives CARGPWPGTHEQYF.

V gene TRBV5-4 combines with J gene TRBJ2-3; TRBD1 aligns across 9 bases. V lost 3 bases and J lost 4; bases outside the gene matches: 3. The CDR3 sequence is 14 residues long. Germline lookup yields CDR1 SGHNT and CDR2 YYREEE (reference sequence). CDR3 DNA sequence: TGTGCCAGCAGCTGGGGACAGGGTGCAGATACGCAGTATTTT. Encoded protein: CASSWGQGADTQYF. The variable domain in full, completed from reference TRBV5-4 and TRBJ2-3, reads ETGVTQSPTHLIKTRGQQVTLRCSSQSGHNTVSWYQQALGQGPQFIFQYYREEENGRGNFPPRFSGLQFPNYSSELNVNALELDDSALYLCASSWGQGADTQYFGPGTRLTVL.

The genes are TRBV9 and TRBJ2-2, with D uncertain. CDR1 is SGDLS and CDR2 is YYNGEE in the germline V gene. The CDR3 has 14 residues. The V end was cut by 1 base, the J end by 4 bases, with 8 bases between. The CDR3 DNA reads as TGTGCCAGCAGCGTAATTCCACTCACCGGGGAGCTGTTTTTT. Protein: CASSVIPLTGELFF. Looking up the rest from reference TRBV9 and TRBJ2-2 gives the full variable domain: DSGVTQTPKHLITATGQRVTLRCSPRSGDLSVYWYQQSLDQGLQFLIQYYNGEERAKGNILERFSAQQFPDLHSELNLSSLELGDSALYFCASSVIPLTGELFFGEGSRLTVL.

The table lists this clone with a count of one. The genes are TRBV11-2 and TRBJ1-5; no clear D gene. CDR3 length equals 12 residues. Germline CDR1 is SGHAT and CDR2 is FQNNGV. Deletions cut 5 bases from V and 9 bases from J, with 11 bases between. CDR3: CASSPGMGPQHF. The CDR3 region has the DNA TGTGCCAGCAGCCCGGGAATGGGGCCCCAGCATTTT.